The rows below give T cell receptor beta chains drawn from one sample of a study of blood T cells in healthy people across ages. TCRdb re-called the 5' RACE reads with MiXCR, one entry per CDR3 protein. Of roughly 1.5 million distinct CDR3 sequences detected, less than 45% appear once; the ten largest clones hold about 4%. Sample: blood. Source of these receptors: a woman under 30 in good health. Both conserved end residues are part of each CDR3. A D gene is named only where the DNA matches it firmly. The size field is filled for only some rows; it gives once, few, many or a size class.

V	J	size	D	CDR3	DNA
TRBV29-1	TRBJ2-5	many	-	CSVEDLASEETQYF	TGCAGCGTTGAAGATTTGGCTAGCGAGGAGACCCAGTACTTC
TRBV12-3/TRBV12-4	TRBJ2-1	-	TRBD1	CASSSLTRRGNEQFF	TGTGCCAGCAGTTCGCTCACCCGCAGGGGGAATGAGCAGTTCTTC
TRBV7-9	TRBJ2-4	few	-	CASSLVGLDNIQYF	TGTGCCAGCAGCTTAGTTGGGCTTGACAACATTCAGTACTTC
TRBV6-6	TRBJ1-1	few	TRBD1	CASSYPGTGMNTEAFF	TGTGCCAGCAGTTACCCCGGGACAGGGATGAACACTGAAGCTTTCTTT
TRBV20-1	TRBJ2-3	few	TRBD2	CSARDWGGNTQYF	TGCAGTGCTAGAGATTGGGGGGGGAATACGCAGTATTTT
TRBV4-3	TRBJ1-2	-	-	CASSQDAPWAGYTF	TGCGCCAGCAGCCAAGATGCCCCTTGGGCTGGCTACACCTTC
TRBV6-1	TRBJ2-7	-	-	CASGRFEQYF	TGTGCCAGCGGGAGGTTCGAGCAGTACTTC
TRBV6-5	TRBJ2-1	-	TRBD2	CASSYSGLADYSSSYNEQFF	TGTGCCAGCAGTTACTCAGGGCTAGCGGACTATTCTAGCTCCTACAATGAGCAGTTCTTC
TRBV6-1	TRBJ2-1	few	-	CASSDWLAEQFF	TGTGCCAGCAGTGATTGGCTAGCTGAGCAGTTCTTC
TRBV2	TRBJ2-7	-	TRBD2	CASRPSGAYEQYF	TGTGCCAGCAGGCCTAGCGGGGCCTACGAGCAGTACTTC
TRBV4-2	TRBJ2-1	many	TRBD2	CASSQRLAPLGVDEQFF	TGTGCCAGCAGCCAGAGACTAGCCCCCCTTGGTGTCGATGAGCAGTTCTTC
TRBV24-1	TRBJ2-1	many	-	CATSGLDTSSYNEQFF	TGTGCCACCAGTGGCTTGGACACAAGCTCCTACAATGAGCAGTTCTTC
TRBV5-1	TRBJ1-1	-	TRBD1	CASSLPGQGLAFF	TGCGCCAGCAGCTTGCCGGGACAGGGACTCGCTTTCTTT
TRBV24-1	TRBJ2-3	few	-	CATSDLPRLGRKYF	TGTGCCACCAGTGATTTGCCCCGACTAGGACGGAAGTATTTT
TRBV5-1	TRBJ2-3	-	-	CASSAWSGSTDTQYF	TGCGCCAGCAGCGCTTGGTCGGGGAGCACAGATACGCAGTATTTT
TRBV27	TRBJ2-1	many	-	CASSLGGKQFF	TGTGCCAGCAGTTTAGGCGGGAAGCAGTTCTTC
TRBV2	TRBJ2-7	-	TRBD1	CASSELPGTGNYEQYF	TGTGCCAGCAGTGAACTTCCCGGGACAGGGAACTACGAGCAGTACTTC
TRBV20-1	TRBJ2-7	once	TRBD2	CSAASTSGGYEQYF	TGCAGTGCTGCCTCGACTAGCGGGGGCTACGAGCAGTACTTC
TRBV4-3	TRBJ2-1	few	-	CASSQDRVRQQFF	TGCGCCAGCAGCCAAGATCGGGTCAGGCAGCAGTTCTTC
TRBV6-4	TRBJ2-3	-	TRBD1	CASSAGQGGSDAQYF	TGTGCCAGCAGTGCCGGACAGGGGGGGTCAGATGCGCAGTATTTT
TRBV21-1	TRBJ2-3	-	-	CASISGWADADTQYF	TGTGCCAGCATCTCGGGTTGGGCCGATGCCGATACGCAGTATTTT
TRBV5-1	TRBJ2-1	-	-	CASRPGTTKGSEQFF	TGCGCCAGCAGACCCGGGACGACTAAGGGCAGTGAGCAGTTCTTC
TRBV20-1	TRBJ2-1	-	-	CSARETQEQFF	TGCAGTGCTAGAGAAACTCAGGAGCAGTTCTTC
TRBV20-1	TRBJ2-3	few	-	CSARDPQADRTDTQYF	TGCAGTGCTAGAGATCCCCAGGCCGATCGCACAGATACGCAGTATTTT
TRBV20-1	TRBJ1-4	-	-	CSAPLGANEKLFF	TGCAGTGCTCCCCTGGGGGCTAATGAAAAACTGTTTTTT
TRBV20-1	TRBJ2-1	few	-	CSASFRRGRMNVPNEQFF	TGCAGTGCTAGTTTTCGCAGGGGACGAATGAACGTTCCTAATGAGCAGTTCTTC
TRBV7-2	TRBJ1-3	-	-	CASSFAGTSGNTIYF	TGTGCCAGCAGCTTCGCAGGGACCTCTGGAAACACCATATATTTT
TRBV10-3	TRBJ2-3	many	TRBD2	CATASGRTDTQYF	TGTGCCACCGCTAGCGGGAGGACAGATACGCAGTATTTT
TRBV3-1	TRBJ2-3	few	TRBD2	CASSPTWTSGRTTDTQYF	TGTGCCAGCAGCCCGACCTGGACTAGCGGGAGGACTACAGATACGCAGTATTTT
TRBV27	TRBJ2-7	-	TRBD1	CASLGQGGREQYF	TGTGCCAGCCTCGGACAGGGGGGACGCGAGCAGTACTTC
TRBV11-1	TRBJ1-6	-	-	CASSPYLDRDSPLHF	TGTGCCAGCAGCCCATATTTGGATCGGGATTCACCCCTCCACTTT
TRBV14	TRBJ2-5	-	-	CASSQGVIASPQETQYF	TGTGCCAGCAGCCAAGGAGTGATAGCGTCTCCCCAAGAGACCCAGTACTTC
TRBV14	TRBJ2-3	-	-	CASSQGRVSLARTDTQYF	TGTGCCAGCAGCCAAGGAAGGGTCAGTCTAGCGCGCACAGATACGCAGTATTTT